Following are 10 T cell receptor beta chains from one sample sequenced in a study of blood T cells in healthy people across ages. A second PCR, run for roughly 7 to 12 cycles, used a sample-barcoded 5' primer plus a J-beta primer mix. Via MiXCR, TCRdb re-called the 5' RACE reads, giving one row per CDR3 protein. The sample contains around 1.5 million distinct CDR3 sequences, roughly 30% of which appear only once. The sample consisted of blood. The receptors originated from a woman aged 25 to 39 in good health.

Only a few counts were recorded for this clonotype. The J gene is TRBJ2-3, the V gene TRBV30, with TRBD1 identical over 10 bases. CDR1 and CDR2 from the germline V gene are GTSNPN and SVGIG (reference sequence). The CDR3 contains 14 residues. V shed 4 bases and J 6 bases; nucleotides not matched to a gene: 7. CDR3 coding DNA: TGTGCCTGGAATCCGGGACAGGGGCTGGATACGCAGTATTTT. Its protein product is CAWNPGQGLDTQYF. Full variable domain (outside the CDR3, taken from reference TRBV30 and TRBJ2-3): SQTIHQWPATLVQPVGSPLSLECTVEGTSNPNLYWYRQAAGRGLQLLFYSVGIGQISSEVPQNLSASRPQDRQFILSSKKLLLSDSGFYLCAWNPGQGLDTQYFGPGTRLTVL.

The rearrangement links TRBV10-2 to TRBJ2-7; D may correspond to TRBD1 or TRBD2 (5 bases each). The germline V gene encodes CDR1 WSHSY and CDR2 SAAADI. V was clipped by 10 bases and J by 3 bases, with 22 bases between them. The CDR3 contains 15 residues. The CDR3, as DNA: TGCGCCACCCGGGGAAGGGCAGGGACGTACTACGAGCAGTACTTC. Translating it yields CATRGRAGTYYEQYF.

This clonotype has a count of ten or more. The J gene is TRBJ2-1, the V gene TRBV20-1; possibly TRBD2 for D (7 bases). Germline V gene data show CDR1 as DFQATT and CDR2 as SNEGSKA (reference sequence). Trimming removed 2 bases from V and 8 bases from J, with 16 bases in between. This CDR3 is built from 14 residues. The CDR3 reads CSARLGGPVDEQFF. The CDR3 coding sequence is TGCAGTGCTAGACTGGGGGGGCCGGTCGATGAGCAGTTCTTC.

Of note for this clonotype: This could be a read error, since a much larger clone is one nucleotide away. The V call is TRBV30, the J call TRBJ1-2; 7 positions match TRBD1. CDR1 GTSNPN and CDR2 SVGIG come from the germline V gene (reference sequence). V gave up 3 bases and J gave up 4 bases; unmatched junction bases: 2. The CDR3 is 12 residues long. The CDR3 loop is CAWRTGAYGYTF. CDR3 coding DNA: TGTGCCTGGAGAACAGGGGCCTATGGCTACACCTTC.

This clonotype was seen more than once but under ten times. The CDR3 coding sequence is TGCGCCAGCAGACCGGACAGCTACACTGAAGCTTTCTTT. Its protein product is CASRPDSYTEAFF. The chain recombines TRBV5-1 with TRBJ1-1; the D gene is possibly TRBD1 (6 bases). Per germline, CDR1 SGHRS and CDR2 YFSETQ. V lost 5 bases, J lost 3 bases, and 11 bases lay in between. This CDR3 has 13 amino acids.

This clonotype was found a few times. The chain has TRBV2 and TRBJ1-4, with D perhaps matching TRBD1 (5 bases). Trimming left V 7 bases short and J 3 bases short, with 18 bases between. The CDR3 covers 16 residues. Germline loops: CDR1 SNHLY, CDR2 FYNNEI. This CDR3 is CASTGTSGSSNEKLFF. In nucleotides, the CDR3 is TGTGCCAGCACCGGGACTAGCGGGAGCTCTAATGAAAAACTGTTTTTT. Complete variable domain (other parts from reference TRBV2 and TRBJ1-4): EPEVTQTPSHQVTQMGQEVILRCVPISNHLYFYWYRQILGQKVEFLVSFYNNEISEKSEIFDDQFSVERPDGSNFTLKIRSTKLEDSAMYFCASTGTSGSSNEKLFFGSGTQLSVL.

A few counts support this clonotype. The chain couples TRBV20-1 to TRBJ2-5; 9 bases are shared with TRBD2. The CDR3 totals 16 residues. Germline V gives CDR1 DFQATT, CDR2 SNEGSKA (reference sequence). The junction had 6 bases not matched to a gene; V was cut back by 0 bases and J by 1 base. CDR3 nucleotide sequence: TGCAGTGCTAGAGATTGGGCTAGCGGGGCCCAAGAGACCCAGTACTTC. Its translation is CSARDWASGAQETQYF.

The sample holds a few counts of this clonotype. This sequence joins TRBV30 and TRBJ2-3, with a possible D match to TRBD2 (6 bases). There are 14 residues in the CDR3. The ends were cut back, 1 base at V and 0 bases at J, with 8 bases in the middle. Per the germline V gene, CDR1 is GTSNPN and CDR2 is SVGIG (reference sequence). CDR3 amino acids: CAWSGGTSTDTQYF. CDR3 DNA sequence: TGTGCCTGGAGTGGTGGGACTAGCACAGATACGCAGTATTTT.

In its sample, this clonotype was seen many times. V usage is TRBV12-3 or TRBV12-4 and J usage is TRBJ1-2, with TRBD1 as a possible D gene (5 bases). The ends were cut back, 7 bases at V and 6 bases at J, with 6 bases in the middle. The length of the CDR3 is 10 residues. CDR3 nucleotide sequence: TGTGCCAGCAAGGGGAATGGCTACACCTTC. The encoded protein is CASKGNGYTF.

The chain couples TRBV6-1 to TRBJ1-6; D is possibly TRBD1 (5 bases). The CDR3 is 16 amino acids. Per germline, CDR1 MNHNS and CDR2 SASEGT. The V end was cut by 0 bases, the J end by 11 bases, with 17 bases between. CDR3 region: CASSEALHRKRPPLHF. The DNA of the CDR3 is TGTGCCAGCAGTGAAGCGCTTCACAGGAAGCGTCCACCCCTCCACTTT.